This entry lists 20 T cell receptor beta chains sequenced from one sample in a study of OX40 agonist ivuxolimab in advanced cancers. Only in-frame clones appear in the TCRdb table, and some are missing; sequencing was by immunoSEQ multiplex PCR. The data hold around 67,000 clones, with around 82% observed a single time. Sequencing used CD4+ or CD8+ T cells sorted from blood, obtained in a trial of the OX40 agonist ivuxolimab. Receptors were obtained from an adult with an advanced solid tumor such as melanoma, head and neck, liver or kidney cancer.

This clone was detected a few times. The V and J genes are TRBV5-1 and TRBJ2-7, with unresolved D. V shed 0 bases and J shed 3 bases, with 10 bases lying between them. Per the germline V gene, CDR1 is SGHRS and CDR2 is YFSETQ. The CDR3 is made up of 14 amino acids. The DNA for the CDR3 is TGCGCCAGCAGCTTGGCTGGGGTCGACTACGAGCAGTACTTC. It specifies CASSLAGVDYEQYF. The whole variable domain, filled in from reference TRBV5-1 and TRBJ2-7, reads KAGVTQTPRYLIKTRGQQVTLSCSPISGHRSVSWYQQTPGQGLQFLFEYFSETQRNKGNFPGRFSGRQFSNSRSEMNVSTLELGDSALYLCASSLAGVDYEQYFGPGTRLTVT.

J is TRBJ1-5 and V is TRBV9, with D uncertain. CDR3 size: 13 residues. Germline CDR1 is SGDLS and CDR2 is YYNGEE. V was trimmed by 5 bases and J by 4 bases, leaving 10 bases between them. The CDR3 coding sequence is TGTGCCAGCAGTCGTTCGGATAATCAGCCCCAGCATTTT. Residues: CASSRSDNQPQHF.

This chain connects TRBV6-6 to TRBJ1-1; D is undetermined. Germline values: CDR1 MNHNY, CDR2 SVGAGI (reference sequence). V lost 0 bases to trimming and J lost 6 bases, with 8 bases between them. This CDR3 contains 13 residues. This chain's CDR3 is CASSYSWKAEAFF. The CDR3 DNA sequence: TGTGCCAGCAGTTACTCGTGGAAGGCTGAAGCTTTCTTT.

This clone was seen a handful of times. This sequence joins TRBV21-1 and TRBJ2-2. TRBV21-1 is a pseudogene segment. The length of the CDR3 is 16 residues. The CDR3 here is CASSKGSKENTGELFF. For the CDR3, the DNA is TGTGCCAGCAGCAAAGGATCCAAGGAGAACACCGGGGAGCTGTTTTTT.

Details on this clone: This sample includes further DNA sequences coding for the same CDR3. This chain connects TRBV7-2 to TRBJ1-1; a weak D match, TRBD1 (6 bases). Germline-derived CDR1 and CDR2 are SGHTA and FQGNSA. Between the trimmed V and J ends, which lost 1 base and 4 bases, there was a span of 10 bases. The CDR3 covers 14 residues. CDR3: CASSLVGGRTEAFF. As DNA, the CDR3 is TGTGCCAGCAGCTTAGTTGGGGGCCGCACTGAAGCTTTCTTT.

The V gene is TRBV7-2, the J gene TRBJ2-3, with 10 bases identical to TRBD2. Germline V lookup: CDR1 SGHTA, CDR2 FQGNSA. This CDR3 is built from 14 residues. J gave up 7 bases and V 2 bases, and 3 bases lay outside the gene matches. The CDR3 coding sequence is TGTGCCAGCAGCTTATCACTAGCGGGGAATACGCAGTATTTT. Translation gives CASSLSLAGNTQYF.

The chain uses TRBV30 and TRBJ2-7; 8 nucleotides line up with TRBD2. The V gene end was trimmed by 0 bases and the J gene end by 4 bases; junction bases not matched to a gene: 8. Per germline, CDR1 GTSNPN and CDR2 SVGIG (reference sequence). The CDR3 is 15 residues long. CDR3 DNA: TGTGCCTGGAGTGTACAGGCGGGAGGAGGGTACGAGCAGTACTTC. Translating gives CAWSVQAGGGYEQYF.

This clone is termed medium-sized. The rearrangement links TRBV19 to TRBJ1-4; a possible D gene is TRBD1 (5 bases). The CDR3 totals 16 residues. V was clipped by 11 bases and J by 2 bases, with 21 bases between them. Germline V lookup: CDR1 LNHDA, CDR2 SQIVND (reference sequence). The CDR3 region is CAANSIQGGTNEKLFF. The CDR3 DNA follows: TGTGCCGCAAATTCAATCCAGGGCGGGACTAATGAAAAACTGTTTTTT.

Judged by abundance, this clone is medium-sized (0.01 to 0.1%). CDR3 DNA sequence: TGCGCCAGCAGCACAAAATCCGGGACTAGCGGGGGGACAGAGCAGTTCTTC. Amino acids: CASSTKSGTSGGTEQFF. The rearrangement joins TRBV5-1 to TRBJ2-1, with 15 nucleotides matching TRBD2. Germline loops: CDR1 SGHRS, CDR2 YFSETQ. The CDR3 runs 17 residues. J was trimmed by 10 bases and V by 4 bases; bases with no gene match: 12.

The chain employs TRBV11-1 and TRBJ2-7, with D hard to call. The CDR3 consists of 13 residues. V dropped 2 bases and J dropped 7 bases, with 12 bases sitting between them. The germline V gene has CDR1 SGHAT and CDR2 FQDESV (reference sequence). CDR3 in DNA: TGTGCCAGCAGCTTACCCGGGCAGGAAGAGCAGTACGTC. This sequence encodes CASSLPGQEEQYV.

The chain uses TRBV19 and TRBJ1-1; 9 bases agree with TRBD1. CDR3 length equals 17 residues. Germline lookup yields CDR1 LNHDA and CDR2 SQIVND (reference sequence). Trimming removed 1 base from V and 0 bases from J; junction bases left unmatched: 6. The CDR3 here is CASSIGGQGLMNTEAFF. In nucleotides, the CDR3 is TGTGCCAGTAGTATAGGGGGACAGGGCCTGATGAACACTGAAGCTTTCTTT.

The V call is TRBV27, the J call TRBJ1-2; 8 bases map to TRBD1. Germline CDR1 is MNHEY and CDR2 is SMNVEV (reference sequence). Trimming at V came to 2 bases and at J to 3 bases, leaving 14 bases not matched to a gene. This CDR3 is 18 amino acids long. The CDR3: CASSLHDILGQDHYGYTF. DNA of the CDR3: TGTGCCAGCAGTTTACACGACATTTTGGGACAGGACCACTATGGCTACACCTTC.

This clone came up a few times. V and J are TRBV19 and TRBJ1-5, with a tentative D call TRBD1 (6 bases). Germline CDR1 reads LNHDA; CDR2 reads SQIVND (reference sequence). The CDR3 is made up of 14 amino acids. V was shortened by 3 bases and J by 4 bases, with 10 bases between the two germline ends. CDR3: CASSISQGNQPQHF. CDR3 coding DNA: TGTGCCAGTAGTATTTCTCAGGGGAATCAGCCCCAGCATTTT.

The DNA for the CDR3 is TGTGCCAGCAGCCGACAGGGCGACTATGGCTACACCTTC. Translating gives CASSRQGDYGYTF. This chain joins TRBV6-6 and TRBJ1-2; 7 bases match TRBD1. The V gene's germline CDR1 is MNHNY and CDR2 SVGAGI (reference sequence). The CDR3 has 13 residues. V lost 6 bases to trimming and J lost 3 bases; unmatched junction nucleotides: 4.

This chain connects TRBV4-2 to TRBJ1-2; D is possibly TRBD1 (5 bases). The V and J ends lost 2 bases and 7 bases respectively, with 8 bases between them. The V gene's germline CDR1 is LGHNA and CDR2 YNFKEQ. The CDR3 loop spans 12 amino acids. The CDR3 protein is CASSQLGGGYTF. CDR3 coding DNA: TGTGCCAGCAGCCAACTGGGGGGTGGCTACACCTTC.

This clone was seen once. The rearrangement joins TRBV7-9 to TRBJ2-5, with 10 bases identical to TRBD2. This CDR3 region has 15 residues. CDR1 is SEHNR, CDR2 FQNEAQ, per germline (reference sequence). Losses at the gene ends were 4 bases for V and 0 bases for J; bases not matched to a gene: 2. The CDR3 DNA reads TGTGCCAGCAGCTGGGGGACTAGCGACCAAGAGACCCAGTACTTC. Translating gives CASSWGTSDQETQYF.

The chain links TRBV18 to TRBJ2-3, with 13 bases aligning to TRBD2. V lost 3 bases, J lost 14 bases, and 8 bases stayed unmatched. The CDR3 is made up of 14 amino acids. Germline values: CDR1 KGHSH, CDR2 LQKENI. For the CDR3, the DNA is TGTGCCAGCTCACCCGGACTAGCGGGGGCCGCCGGGTATTTT. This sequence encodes CASSPGLAGAAGYF.

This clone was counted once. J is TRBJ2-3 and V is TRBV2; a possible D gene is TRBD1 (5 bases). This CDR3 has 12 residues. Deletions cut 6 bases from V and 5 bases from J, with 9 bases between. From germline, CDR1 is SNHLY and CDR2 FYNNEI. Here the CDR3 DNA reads TGTGCCAGCAGGGGGCTGATAGATACGCAGTATTTT. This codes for CASRGLIDTQYF.

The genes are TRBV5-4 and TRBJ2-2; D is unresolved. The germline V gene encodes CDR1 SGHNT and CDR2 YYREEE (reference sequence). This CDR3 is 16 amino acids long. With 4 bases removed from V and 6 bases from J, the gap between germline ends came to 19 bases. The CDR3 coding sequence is TGTGCCAGCAGCCCGAGAACCCAGACCTTGGCCGGGGAGCTGTTTTTT. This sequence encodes CASSPRTQTLAGELFF. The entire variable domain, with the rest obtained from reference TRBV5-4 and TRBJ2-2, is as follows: ETGVTQSPTHLIKTRGQQVTLRCSSQSGHNTVSWYQQALGQGPQFIFQYYREEENGRGNFPPRFSGLQFPNYSSELNVNALELDDSALYLCASSPRTQTLAGELFFGEGSRLTVL.

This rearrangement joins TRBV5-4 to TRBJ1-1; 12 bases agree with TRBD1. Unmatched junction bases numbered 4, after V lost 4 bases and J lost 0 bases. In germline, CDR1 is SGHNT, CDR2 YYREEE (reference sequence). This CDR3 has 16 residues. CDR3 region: CASSQGQGAVNTEAFF. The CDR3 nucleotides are TGTGCCAGCAGCCAGGGACAGGGGGCGGTGAACACTGAAGCTTTCTTT.